This section outlines one TCR beta chain sequence together with its context. This clonotype was recorded many times. Its target antigen remains unknown. No base quality values were provided; no much bigger clone lies one nucleotide off. Libraries were prepared through RT-PCR. The listed sequencing device is Illumina HiSeq 2500. Clones were called with MiXCR by TCRdb after fastp trimmed the public reads at Q25, and only in-frame beta chains were retained. Rows matching on CDR3 protein sequence are summarized as one entry with the most common DNA and genes. The sample table holds around 530,000 distinct CDR3 sequences, of which 10% to 15% were seen once. The top ten clonotypes cover 10% of the sample. The entry originates in a study of response to subunit inactivated influenza vaccine (dated by TCRdb to the late 2010s). Background on the whole study: To follow how T cells responded to a trivalent subunit inactivated influenza vaccine, the researchers relied on deep quantitative profiling of the T cell receptor repertoire. Overall results and qualifications from the work: According to the authors, only a limited number of new T cells may be recruited by each seasonal influenza vaccination.

Compared with germline, V lacks 1 base and J lacks 5 bases; bases without a gene match: 9. The CDR3, from cysteine to phenylalanine, totals 16 residues. Only the CDR3 region is kept as DNA, spanning 48 bases read in frame from base 1. The germline V gene specifies SNHLY as CDR1 and FYNNEI as CDR2. The clonotype comes from a man aged 45-65 years who received an inactivated influenza vaccine. Donor details come from another sample of the same person, matched by shared clones. Source: PBMCs from blood, taken on the day of vaccination. This chain is built from TRBV2 and TRBJ2-5, and 8 junctional nucleotides match TRBD2. The CDR3 region reads CASSEGIAGLSETQYF. The base sequence is TGTGCCAGCAGTGAAGGGATAGCGGGGCTATCGGAGACCCAGTACTTC.